This TCR beta chain was captured in a study of shared clonotypes between healthy human individuals. Recent acute infections and vaccinations were absent in the healthy HIV-negative adult donors. Each sample came from a Caucasian adult donor living in Nashville, Tennessee. The CDR3 spans 14 residues. After removal of 3 bases from V and 2 bases from J, the junction contained 4 bases not matched to a gene. Germline CDR1 SEHNR, CDR2 FQNEAQ (reference sequence). Produced via immunoSEQ multiplex PCR; TCRdb's table is partial and in-frame only. The table records 600,000 to 750,000 clones, roughly 88% of them present only once. About this clone: The antigen is unknown.

Study-wide results and limits: Expectations were that clonotype sharing among donors would be affected by sequencing depth.

V and J are TRBV7-9 and TRBJ2-7; 7 bases are shared with TRBD1. This receptor was identified in a man between 18 and 35 years old in good health. Some clones in this sample may be carry-over from other donors' samples. What was sequenced was memory CD8+ T cells from PBMCs. The subset here: CD45RO+ cells pooled with CCR7-negative TemRA cells. The CDR3 protein is CASSFVGGPYEQYF. The DNA for the CDR3 is TGTGCCAGCAGCTTCGTAGGGGGCCCCTACGAGCAGTACTTC. Looking up the rest from reference TRBV7-9 and TRBJ2-7 gives the full variable domain: DTGVSQNPRHKITKRGQNVTFRCDPISEHNRLYWYRQTLGQGPEFLTYFQNEAQLEKSRLLSDRFSAERPKGSFSTLEIQRTEQGDSAMYLCASSFVGGPYEQYFGPGTRLTVT.